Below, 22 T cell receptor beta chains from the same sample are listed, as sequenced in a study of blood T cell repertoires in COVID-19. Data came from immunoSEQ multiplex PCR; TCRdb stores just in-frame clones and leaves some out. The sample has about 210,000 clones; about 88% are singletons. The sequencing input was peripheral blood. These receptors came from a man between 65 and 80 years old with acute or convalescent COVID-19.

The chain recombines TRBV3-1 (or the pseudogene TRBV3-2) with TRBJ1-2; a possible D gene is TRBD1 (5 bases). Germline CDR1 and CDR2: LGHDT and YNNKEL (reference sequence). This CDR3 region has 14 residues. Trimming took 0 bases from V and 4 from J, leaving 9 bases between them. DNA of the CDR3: TGTGCCAGCAGCCAAGAGACAGCCGCCTATGGCTACACCTTC. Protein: CASSQETAAYGYTF.

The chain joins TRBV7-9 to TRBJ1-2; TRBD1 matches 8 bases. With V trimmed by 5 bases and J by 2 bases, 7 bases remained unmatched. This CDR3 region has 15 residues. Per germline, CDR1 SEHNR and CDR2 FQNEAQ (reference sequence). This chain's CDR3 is CASSGGTGVNYGYTF. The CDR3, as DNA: TGTGCCAGCAGCGGGGGGACAGGAGTAAACTATGGCTACACCTTC.

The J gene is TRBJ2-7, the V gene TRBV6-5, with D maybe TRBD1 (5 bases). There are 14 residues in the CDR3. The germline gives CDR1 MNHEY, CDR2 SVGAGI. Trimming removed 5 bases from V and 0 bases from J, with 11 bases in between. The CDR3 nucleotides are TGTGCCAGCAGTAGACAGTTAATCTCCTACGAGCAGTACTTC. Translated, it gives CASSRQLISYEQYF.

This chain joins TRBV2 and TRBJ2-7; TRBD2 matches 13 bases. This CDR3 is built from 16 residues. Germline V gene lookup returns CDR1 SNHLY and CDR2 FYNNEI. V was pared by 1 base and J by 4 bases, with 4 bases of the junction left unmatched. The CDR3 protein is CASSEGTSGRVYEQYF. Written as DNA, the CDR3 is TGTGCCAGCAGTGAAGGGACTAGCGGGAGAGTATACGAGCAGTACTTC.

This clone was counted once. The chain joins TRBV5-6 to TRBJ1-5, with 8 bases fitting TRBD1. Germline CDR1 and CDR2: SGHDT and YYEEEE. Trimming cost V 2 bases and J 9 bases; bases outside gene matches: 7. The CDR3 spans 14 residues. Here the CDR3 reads CASSFDRGKGPQHF. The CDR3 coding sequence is TGTGCCAGCAGCTTCGACAGGGGAAAAGGGCCCCAGCATTTT.

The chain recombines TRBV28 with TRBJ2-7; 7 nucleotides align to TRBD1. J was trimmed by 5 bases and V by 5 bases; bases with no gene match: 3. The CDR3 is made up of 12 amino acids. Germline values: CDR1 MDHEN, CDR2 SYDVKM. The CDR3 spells CASSQDRNEQYF. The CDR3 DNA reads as TGTGCCAGCAGTCAGGACAGGAACGAGCAGTACTTC. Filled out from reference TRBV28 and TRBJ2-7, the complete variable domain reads DVKVTQSSRYLVKRTGEKVFLECVQDMDHENMFWYRQDPGLGLRLIYFSYDVKMKEKGDIPEGYSVSREKKERFSLILESASTNQTSMYLCASSQDRNEQYFGPGTRLTVT.

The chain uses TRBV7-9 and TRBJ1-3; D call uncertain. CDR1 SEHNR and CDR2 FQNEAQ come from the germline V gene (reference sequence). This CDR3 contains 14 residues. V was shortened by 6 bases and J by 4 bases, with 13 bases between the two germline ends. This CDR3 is CASSARAAGNTIYF. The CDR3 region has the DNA TGTGCCAGCAGTGCGAGGGCCGCGGGAAACACCATATATTTT.

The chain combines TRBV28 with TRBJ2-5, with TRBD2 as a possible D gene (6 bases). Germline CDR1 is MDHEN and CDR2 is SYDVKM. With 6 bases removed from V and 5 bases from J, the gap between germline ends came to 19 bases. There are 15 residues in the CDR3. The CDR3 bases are TGTGCCAGCAGCCCCCCCCGGAGGGCCGTCGAGACCCAGTACTTC. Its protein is CASSPPRRAVETQYF.

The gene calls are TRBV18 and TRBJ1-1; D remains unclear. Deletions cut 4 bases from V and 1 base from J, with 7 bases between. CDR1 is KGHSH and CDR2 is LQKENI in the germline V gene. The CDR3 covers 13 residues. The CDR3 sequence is CASSLTENTEAFF. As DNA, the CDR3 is TGTGCCAGCTCACTTACAGAGAACACTGAAGCTTTCTTT.

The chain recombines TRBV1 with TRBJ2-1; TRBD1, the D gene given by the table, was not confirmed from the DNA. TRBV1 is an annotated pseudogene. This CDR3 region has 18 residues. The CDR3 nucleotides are TGCACCAGCAGCCTTCAGGGGGTTACTAGAGAGCGCCTCAATGAGCAGTTCTTC. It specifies CTSSLQGVTRERLNEQFF.

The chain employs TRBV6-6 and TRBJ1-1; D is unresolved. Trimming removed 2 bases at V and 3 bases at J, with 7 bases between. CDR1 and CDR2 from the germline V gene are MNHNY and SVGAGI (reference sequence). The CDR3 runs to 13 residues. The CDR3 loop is CASSYGRYTEAFF. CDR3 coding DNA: TGTGCCAGCAGTTACGGGAGATACACTGAAGCTTTCTTT.

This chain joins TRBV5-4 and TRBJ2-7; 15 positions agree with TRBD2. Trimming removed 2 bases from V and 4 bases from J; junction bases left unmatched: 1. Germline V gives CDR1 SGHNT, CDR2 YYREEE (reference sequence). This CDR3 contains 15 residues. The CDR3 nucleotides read TGTGCCAGCAGCTTTGGGACTAGCGGGAGGTACGAGCAGTACTTC. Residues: CASSFGTSGRYEQYF.

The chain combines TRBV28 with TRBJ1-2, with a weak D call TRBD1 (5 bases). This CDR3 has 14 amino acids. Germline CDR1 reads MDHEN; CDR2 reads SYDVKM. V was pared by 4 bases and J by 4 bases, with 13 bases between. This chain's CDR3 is CASSYVAGIYGYTF. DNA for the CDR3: TGTGCCAGCAGTTACGTCGCAGGGATCTATGGCTACACCTTC.

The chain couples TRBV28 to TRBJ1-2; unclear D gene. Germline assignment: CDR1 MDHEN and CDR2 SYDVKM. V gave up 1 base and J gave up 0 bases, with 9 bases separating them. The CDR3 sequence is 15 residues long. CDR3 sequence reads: CASSLLGWANYGYTF. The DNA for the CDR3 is TGTGCCAGCAGTTTATTGGGCTGGGCTAACTATGGCTACACCTTC.

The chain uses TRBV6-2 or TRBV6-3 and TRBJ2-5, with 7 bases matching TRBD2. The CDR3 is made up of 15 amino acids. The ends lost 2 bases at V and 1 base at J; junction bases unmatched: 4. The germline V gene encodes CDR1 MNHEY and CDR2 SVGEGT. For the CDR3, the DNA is TGTGCCAGCAGTTACCCAGGGACTATCCAAGAGACCCAGTACTTC. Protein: CASSYPGTIQETQYF.

CDR3 sequence (DNA): TGTGCCAGCAGCCAAGCCCGAGCGGGAGGGCCTCGAGATACGCAGTATTTT. Translating gives CASSQARAGGPRDTQYF. The rearrangement uses TRBV3-1 (or the pseudogene TRBV3-2) and TRBJ2-3, with 10 bases identical to TRBD2. There are 17 residues in the CDR3. Trimming cost V 1 base and J 5 bases; bases outside gene matches: 9. Germline CDR1 and CDR2: LGHDT and YNNKEL (reference sequence).

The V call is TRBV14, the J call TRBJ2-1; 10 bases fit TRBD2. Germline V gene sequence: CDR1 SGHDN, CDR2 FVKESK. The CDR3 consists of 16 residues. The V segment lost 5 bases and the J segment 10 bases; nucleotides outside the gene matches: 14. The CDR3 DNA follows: TGTGCCAGCAGCTCCCGGACTAGCGGTGCCAGGGGGGAGCAGTTCTTC. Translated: CASSSRTSGARGEQFF. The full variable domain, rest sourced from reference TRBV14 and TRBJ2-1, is EAGVTQFPSHSVIEKGQTVTLRCDPISGHDNLYWYRRVMGKEIKFLLHFVKESKQDESGMPNNRFLAERTGGTYSTLKVQPAELEDSGVYFCASSSRTSGARGEQFFGPGTRLTVL.

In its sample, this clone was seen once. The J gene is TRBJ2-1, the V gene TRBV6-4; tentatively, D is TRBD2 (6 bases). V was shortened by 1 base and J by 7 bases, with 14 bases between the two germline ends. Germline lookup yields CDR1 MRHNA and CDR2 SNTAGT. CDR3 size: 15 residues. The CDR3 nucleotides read TGTGCCAGCAGTGACTTAGCGGAAGGGCCTAATGAGCAGTTCTTC. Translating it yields CASSDLAEGPNEQFF.

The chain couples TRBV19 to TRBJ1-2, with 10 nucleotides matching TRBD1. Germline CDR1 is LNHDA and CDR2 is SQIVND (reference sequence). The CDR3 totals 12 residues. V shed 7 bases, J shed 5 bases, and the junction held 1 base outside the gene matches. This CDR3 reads CASTDRGYGYTF. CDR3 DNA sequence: TGTGCCAGTACGGACAGGGGGTATGGCTACACCTTC.

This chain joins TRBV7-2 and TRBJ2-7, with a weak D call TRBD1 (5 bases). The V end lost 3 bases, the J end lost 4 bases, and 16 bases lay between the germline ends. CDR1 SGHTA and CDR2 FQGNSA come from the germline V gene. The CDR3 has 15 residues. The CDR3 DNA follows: TGTGCCAGCAGCTTTGGGGCCGCTTCTGGTTACGAGCAGTACTTC. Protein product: CASSFGAASGYEQYF.

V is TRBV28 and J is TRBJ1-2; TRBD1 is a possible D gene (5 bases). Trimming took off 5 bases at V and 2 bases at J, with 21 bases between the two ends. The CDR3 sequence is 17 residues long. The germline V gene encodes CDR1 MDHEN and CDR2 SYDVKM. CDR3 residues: CASSPSSGNPFNYGYTF. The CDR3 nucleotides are TGTGCCAGCAGTCCTTCGTCAGGGAATCCTTTCAACTATGGCTACACCTTC.

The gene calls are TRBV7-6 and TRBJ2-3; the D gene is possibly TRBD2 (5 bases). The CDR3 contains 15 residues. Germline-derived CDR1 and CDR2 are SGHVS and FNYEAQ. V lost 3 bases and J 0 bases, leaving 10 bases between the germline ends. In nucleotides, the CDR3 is TGTGCCAGCAGCTTGGGAGTTTCCAGCACAGATACGCAGTATTTT. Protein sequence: CASSLGVSSTDTQYF.